This entry features one T cell receptor beta chain sequence. Its antigen is not identified. The data were obtained in a study of T cell responses to AZD1222 COVID-19 vaccine. Study overall: Both about-4-week and about-12-week second-dose recipients were combined. The study, taken as a whole, reports: Spike-specific TCR depth and breadth grew after two AZD1222 doses. There were mostly white British donors and more females than males, and clonal diversity was possibly underestimated.

Here immunoSEQ multiplex PCR was the method, and the copy in TCRdb shows in-frame clones only, minus some. Among approximately 130,000 clones listed, 90% were seen once. From germline, CDR1 is LNHDA and CDR2 SQIVND (reference sequence). Trimming left V 5 bases short and J 8 bases short, with 12 bases between. The CDR3 covers 12 residues. This receptor was taken from an adult in good health. This chain connects TRBV19 to TRBJ1-2; D is uncertain. The sequencing here drew on peripheral blood, taken on day 0 of AZD1222 vaccination. CDR3: CASSWQTYGYTF. Written as DNA, the CDR3 is TGTGCCAGTAGTTGGCAGACGTACGGCTACACCTTC.